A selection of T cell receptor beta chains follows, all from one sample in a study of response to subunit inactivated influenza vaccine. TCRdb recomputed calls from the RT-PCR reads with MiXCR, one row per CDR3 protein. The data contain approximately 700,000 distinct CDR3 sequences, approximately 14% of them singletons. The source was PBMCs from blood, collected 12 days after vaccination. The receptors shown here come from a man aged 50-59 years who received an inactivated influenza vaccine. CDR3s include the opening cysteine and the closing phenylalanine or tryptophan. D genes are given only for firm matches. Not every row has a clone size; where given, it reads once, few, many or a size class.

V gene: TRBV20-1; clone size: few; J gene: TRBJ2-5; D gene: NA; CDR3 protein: CSARDTAPGPGMETQYF; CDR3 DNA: TGCAGTGCTAGAGATACGGCTCCGGGGCCCGGTATGGAGACCCAGTACTTC
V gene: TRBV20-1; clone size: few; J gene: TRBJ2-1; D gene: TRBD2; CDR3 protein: CSASRLAGGLDEQFF; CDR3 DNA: TGCAGTGCTAGTCGCCTAGCGGGAGGGTTAGATGAGCAGTTCTTC
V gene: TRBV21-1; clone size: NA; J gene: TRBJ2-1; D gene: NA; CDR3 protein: CASSKEAGPKWDEQFF; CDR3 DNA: TGTGCCAGCAGCAAGGAGGCGGGGCCGAAATGGGATGAGCAGTTCTTC
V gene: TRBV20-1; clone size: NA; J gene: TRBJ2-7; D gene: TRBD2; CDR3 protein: CSARPTSAVTYEQYF; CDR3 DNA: TGCAGTGCTAGACCGACTAGCGCCGTAACCTACGAGCAGTACTTC
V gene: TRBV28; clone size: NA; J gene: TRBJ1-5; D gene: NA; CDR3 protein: CASMVKYPQHF; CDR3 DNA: TGTGCCAGCATGGTTAAGTACCCCCAGCATTTT
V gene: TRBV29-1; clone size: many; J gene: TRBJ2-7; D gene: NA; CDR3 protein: CSVDVQDSYEQYF; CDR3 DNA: TGCAGCGTTGACGTCCAGGACTCCTACGAGCAGTACTTC
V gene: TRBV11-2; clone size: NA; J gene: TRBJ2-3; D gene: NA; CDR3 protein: CASSREYSARNTQYF; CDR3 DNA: TGTGCCAGCAGCAGAGAGTACAGCGCCCGGAATACGCAGTATTTT
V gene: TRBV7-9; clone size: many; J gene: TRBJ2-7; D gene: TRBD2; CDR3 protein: CASSLEGTSREQYF; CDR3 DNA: TGTGCCAGCAGCTTAGAGGGGACTAGTCGCGAGCAGTACTTC
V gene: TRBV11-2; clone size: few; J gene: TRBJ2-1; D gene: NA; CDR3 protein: CASSRPQRSATNNEQFF; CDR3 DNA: TGTGCCAGCAGCCGACCACAGCGGTCCGCTACGAACAATGAGCAGTTCTTC
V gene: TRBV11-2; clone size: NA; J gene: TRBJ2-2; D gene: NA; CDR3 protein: CASSLGMGGNTGELFF; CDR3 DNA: TGTGCCAGCAGCTTAGGTATGGGCGGAAACACCGGGGAGCTGTTTTTT
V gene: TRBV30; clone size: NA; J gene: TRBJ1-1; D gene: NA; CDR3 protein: CAWGLAGAFF; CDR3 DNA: TGTGCCTGGGGTTTAGCGGGAGCTTTCTTT
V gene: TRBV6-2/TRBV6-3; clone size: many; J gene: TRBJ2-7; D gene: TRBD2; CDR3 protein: CASSWSGMSSYEQYF; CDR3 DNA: TGTGCCAGCAGTTGGAGCGGGATGAGCTCCTACGAGCAGTACTTC
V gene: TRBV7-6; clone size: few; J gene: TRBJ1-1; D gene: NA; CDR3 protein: CASSPSNGVYTEAFF; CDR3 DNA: TGTGCCAGCAGCCCCAGCAACGGCGTGTACACTGAAGCTTTCTTT
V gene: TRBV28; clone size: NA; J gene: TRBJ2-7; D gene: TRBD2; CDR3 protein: CASSYLGSGDPSYEQYF; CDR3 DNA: TGTGCCAGCAGCTACCTCGGAAGCGGGGACCCTTCCTACGAGCAGTACTTC
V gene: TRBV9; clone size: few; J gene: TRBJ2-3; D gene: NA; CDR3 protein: CASSTSRWGSNTQYF; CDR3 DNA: TGTGCCAGCAGCACCAGTAGATGGGGTTCGAATACGCAGTATTTT
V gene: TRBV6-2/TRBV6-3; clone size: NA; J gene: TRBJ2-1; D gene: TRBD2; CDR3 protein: CASSYWGSGTSYNEQFF; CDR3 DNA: TGTGCCAGCAGTTACTGGGGTAGCGGGACCTCCTACAATGAGCAGTTCTTC
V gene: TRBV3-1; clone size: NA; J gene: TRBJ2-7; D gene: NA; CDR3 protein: CASSQTRWEQYF; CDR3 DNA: TGTGCCAGCAGCCAAACCAGGTGGGAGCAGTACTTC
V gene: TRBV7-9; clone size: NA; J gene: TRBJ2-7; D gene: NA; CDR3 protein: CASSPTPDRDSYEQYF; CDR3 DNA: TGTGCCAGCAGCCCAACCCCGGACAGAGATTCCTACGAGCAGTACTTC
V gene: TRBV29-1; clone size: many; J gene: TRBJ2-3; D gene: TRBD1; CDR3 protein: CSVPGQGFSDTQYF; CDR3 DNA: TGCAGCGTCCCGGGACAGGGATTCTCAGATACGCAGTATTTT
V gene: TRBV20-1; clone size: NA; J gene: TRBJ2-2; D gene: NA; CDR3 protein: CSASAGAPNTGELFF; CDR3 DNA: TGCAGTGCTAGTGCAGGGGCCCCGAACACCGGGGAGCTGTTTTTT